The 26 T cell receptor beta chains in this list originate from one sample, sequenced in a study of post-analysis software for immune sequencing data. Findings of the study overall: When patients were compared with controls, a handful of TRBV segments were more frequent, TRBV5-6, TRBV5-1 and TRBV20-1 among them.

Unique molecular identifiers were carried by the TCR beta cDNA libraries. One entry per CDR3 protein, called by TCRdb with MiXCR from the PCR reads. This table has approximately 440,000 distinct CDR3 sequences, under 55% appearing once. No antigen has been assigned to these receptors. Sequencing was carried out using blood. These TCRs come from a girl aged 10-17 years with multiple sclerosis.

About this clonotype itself: One junction end disagrees with the germline gene, perhaps due to a read error. V gene TRBV7-3 combines with J gene TRBJ2-1; D is unresolved. CDR3 size: 13 residues. Germline V gene data show CDR1 as SGHTA and CDR2 as FQGTGA. CDR3 region: CASNLGRDNEQFF. In nucleotides, the CDR3 is TGTGCCAGCAACTTAGGCCGGGACAATGAGCAGTTCTTC.

This clonotype was observed once. The V gene is TRBV28, the J gene TRBJ2-3; TRBD2 agrees at 7 bases. The CDR3 runs to 15 residues. After removal of 2 bases from V and 4 bases from J, the junction contained 6 bases not matched to a gene. CDR1 and CDR2 (germline): MDHEN, SYDVKM. The CDR3 coding sequence is TGTGCCAGCAGTTTAGGCGGGAGAAGCGCAGATACGCAGTATTTT. Its protein is CASSLGGRSADTQYF.

Only a few counts were recorded for this clonotype. The chain links TRBV15 to TRBJ2-7; D is unclear. This CDR3 is built from 15 residues. CDR1 and CDR2 from the germline V gene are LNHNV and YYDKDF (reference sequence). V was trimmed by 4 bases and J by 4 bases, leaving 17 bases between them. As DNA, the CDR3 is TGTGCCACCAGCATTAGACCCCAGGTCGGGTACGAGCAGTACTTC. It codes for CATSIRPQVGYEQYF.

The chain is built from TRBV25-1 and TRBJ2-7; the match to TRBD1 covers 9 bases. V was pared by 6 bases and J by 1 base, with 7 bases of the junction left unmatched. Germline V gene data show CDR1 as MGHDK and CDR2 as SYGVNS. The CDR3 spans 15 residues. The CDR3 loop is CASRIQGANSYEQYF. CDR3 DNA: TGTGCCAGCAGGATACAGGGGGCGAATTCCTACGAGCAGTACTTC.

The V call is TRBV7-2, the J call TRBJ2-6; a possible D gene is TRBD2 (6 bases). The CDR3 has 16 residues. Germline V gene lookup returns CDR1 SGHTA and CDR2 FQGNSA. Deletions cut 4 bases from V and 2 bases from J, with 12 bases between. CDR3 in DNA: TGTGCCAGCAGCTCAAGAGGAGGGCCTGGGGCCAACGTCCTGACTTTC. Its protein is CASSSRGGPGANVLTF.

The chain recombines TRBV20-1 with TRBJ2-7; 8 nucleotides align to TRBD1. CDR1 is DFQATT and CDR2 is SNEGSKA in the germline V gene (reference sequence). The CDR3 extends over 15 amino acids. V lost 3 bases to trimming and J lost 0 bases; unmatched junction nucleotides: 7. This chain's CDR3 is CSARDRDRYSYEQYF. CDR3 DNA: TGCAGTGCTAGGGACCGGGACAGGTACTCCTACGAGCAGTACTTC.

This clonotype has a single count. V usage is TRBV5-1 and J usage is TRBJ2-1, with 7 bases matching TRBD2. V was pared by 4 bases and J by 4 bases, with 11 bases of the junction left unmatched. Per the germline V gene, CDR1 is SGHRS and CDR2 is YFSETQ. The CDR3 runs to 16 residues. This chain's CDR3 is CASSPMTSPVYNEQFF. The CDR3 DNA reads as TGCGCCAGCAGCCCTATGACTAGCCCAGTATACAATGAGCAGTTCTTC. Full variable domain (missing parts from reference TRBV5-1 and TRBJ2-1): KAGVTQTPRYLIKTRGQQVTLSCSPISGHRSVSWYQQTPGQGLQFLFEYFSETQRNKGNFPGRFSGRQFSNSRSEMNVSTLELGDSALYLCASSPMTSPVYNEQFFGPGTRLTVL.

V is TRBV28 and J is TRBJ2-7, with TRBD1 matching 7 bases. CDR1 MDHEN and CDR2 SYDVKM come from the germline V gene. The V segment lost 7 bases and the J segment 0 bases; nucleotides outside the gene matches: 9. The length of the CDR3 is 15 residues. CDR3 DNA: TGTGCCAGCAATCGACAGGGATTGAGCTCCTACGAGCAGTACTTC. Protein sequence: CASNRQGLSSYEQYF.

This clonotype has only a few counts. The chain combines TRBV11-3 with TRBJ2-3, with 7 positions matching TRBD1. V shed 5 bases and J 4 bases; nucleotides not matched to a gene: 12. The germline CDR1 and CDR2 sequences are SGHNT and YENEEA. The CDR3 covers 16 residues. This CDR3 is CASSERQGKWADTQYF. CDR3 sequence (DNA): TGTGCCAGCAGCGAAAGACAGGGAAAGTGGGCAGATACGCAGTATTTT.

This clonotype was recorded at least ten times. This chain connects TRBV7-8 to TRBJ2-1; 9 bases agree with TRBD1. V lost 5 bases, J lost 9 bases, and 14 bases stayed unmatched. This CDR3 has 16 residues. CDR1 and CDR2 from the germline V gene are SGHVS and FQNEAQ. The CDR3 DNA follows: TGTGCCAGCAGCGCGAGGGCGGGACAGGGATCAAGTGAGCAGTTCTTC. It translates to CASSARAGQGSSEQFF. Filled out from reference TRBV7-8 and TRBJ2-1, the complete variable domain reads GAGVSQSPRYKVAKRGQDVALRCDPISGHVSLFWYQQALGQGPEFLTYFQNEAQLDKSGLPSDRFFAERPEGSVSTLKIQRTQQEDSAVYLCASSARAGQGSSEQFFGPGTRLTVL.

The gene calls are TRBV10-3 and TRBJ2-1; D perhaps matches TRBD1 (6 bases). V was trimmed by 2 bases and J by 7 bases, leaving 12 bases between them. The CDR3 consists of 14 residues. CDR1 and CDR2 from the germline V gene are ENHRY and SYGVKD. DNA of the CDR3: TGTGCCATCAGTGAGAGACAGGTATGGAATGAGCAGTTCTTC. Translation: CAISERQVWNEQFF.

The chain uses TRBV27 and TRBJ2-1; TRBD2 agrees at 14 bases. This CDR3 has 14 residues. Germline CDR1 and CDR2: MNHEY and SMNVEV (reference sequence). V lost 8 bases and J lost 6; bases outside the gene matches: 3. CDR3 loop: CASGLAGGINEQFF. The CDR3 nucleotides are TGTGCCAGCGGACTAGCGGGAGGAATCAATGAGCAGTTCTTC.

CDR3 residues: CASVGWNEQFF. The CDR3 DNA follows: TGTGCCAGCGTGGGATGGAATGAGCAGTTCTTC. The chain has TRBV7-8 and TRBJ2-1; D is unresolved. The CDR3 loop spans 11 amino acids. V shed 8 bases and J shed 7 bases, with 9 bases lying between them. Germline lookup yields CDR1 SGHVS and CDR2 FQNEAQ.

The gene calls are TRBV12-3 or TRBV12-4 and TRBJ2-3, with D perhaps TRBD2 (5 bases). The CDR3 spans 15 residues. Between the trimmed V and J ends, which lost 3 bases and 4 bases, there was a span of 14 bases. CDR3 bases: TGTGCCAGCAGTTTCCCCCGACCAGCGGCAGATACGCAGTATTTT. It is translated as CASSFPRPAADTQYF.

As to this clonotype: An end of the junction differs from the germline gene, which may be a read error. The genes are TRBV4-2 and TRBJ2-5, with TRBD2 identical over 8 bases. From germline, CDR1 is LGHNA and CDR2 YNFKEQ. The CDR3 sequence is 14 residues long. The CDR3 DNA reads TGTGCCAGCAGCCCATTAGCGGGACAAGGGACCCAGTACTTC. Residues: CASSPLAGQGTQYF.

The chain joins TRBV20-1 to TRBJ2-4; 7 bases agree with TRBD2. TRBJ2-7 explains the end of the DNA better; the J call may be wrong. The CDR3 sequence is 13 residues long. Per germline, CDR1 DFQATT and CDR2 SNEGSKA (reference sequence). The CDR3, as DNA: TGCAGTGCTCGTTGGCTAGCGGACTACGAGCAGTACTTC. Protein: CSARWLADYEQYF.

In this sample, this clonotype turned up a few times. The chain uses TRBV7-3 and TRBJ1-2; 8 nucleotides align to TRBD1. Trimming took 5 bases from V and 2 from J; bases not matched to a gene: 7. This CDR3 has 15 amino acids. Germline V CDR1 and CDR2: SGHTA, FQGTGA. In nucleotides, the CDR3 is TGTGCCAGCAGCCTAAGCCCAGGGGGCAACTATGGCTACACCTTC. This gives the protein CASSLSPGGNYGYTF.

The chain uses TRBV5-1 and TRBJ2-3, with 8 bases fitting TRBD2. Germline CDR1 SGHRS, CDR2 YFSETQ. The J segment lost 2 bases and the V segment lost 4 bases, leaving 9 bases of the junction unmatched. The CDR3 spans 16 residues. The CDR3 reads CASSPGPSGLTDTQYF. Here the CDR3 DNA reads TGCGCCAGCAGCCCCGGCCCTAGCGGGCTCACAGATACGCAGTATTTT.

The J gene is TRBJ1-4, the V gene TRBV12-3 or TRBV12-4; possibly TRBD1 for D (6 bases). V was cut by 2 bases and J by 8 bases, with 12 bases left in between. This CDR3 contains 14 residues. CDR3 amino acids: CASSLQGQREKLFF. As DNA, the CDR3 is TGTGCCAGCAGTTTACAGGGGCAGCGGGAAAAACTGTTTTTT.

This clonotype has only a few counts. The chain couples TRBV20-1 to TRBJ2-1, with 11 bases matching TRBD2. The CDR3 sequence is 15 residues long. Germline-derived CDR1 and CDR2 are DFQATT and SNEGSKA (reference sequence). J lost 14 bases, V lost 0 bases, and 12 bases had no gene match. As DNA, the CDR3 is TGCAGTGCTAGAGATCACAAAACTAGCGGGAGAATCGAGTTCTTC. It encodes CSARDHKTSGRIEFF.

The V gene is TRBV24-1, the J gene TRBJ1-1; D remains unclear. V shed 3 bases and J shed 3 bases, with 7 bases lying between them. Germline CDR1 and CDR2: KGHDR and SFDVKD. The CDR3 runs to 13 residues. The CDR3 spells CATSDPPDTEAFF. The CDR3 coding sequence is TGTGCCACCAGTGATCCCCCGGACACTGAAGCTTTCTTT.

This clonotype has just a few counts. This sequence joins TRBV15 and TRBJ2-3; either TRBD1 or TRBD2 may supply D (5 bases each). The CDR3 sequence is 16 residues long. Deletions cut 1 base from V and 0 bases from J, with 11 bases between. Looked up from germline, CDR1 is LNHNV and CDR2 is YYDKDF (reference sequence). The CDR3: CATSRGQRGSTDTQYF. CDR3 coding DNA: TGTGCCACCAGCAGAGGTCAGAGGGGAAGCACAGATACGCAGTATTTT.

This sequence joins TRBV5-1 and TRBJ2-3, with D unclear. Trimming stripped 2 bases from V and 4 bases from J, with 11 bases between. Germline assignment: CDR1 SGHRS and CDR2 YFSETQ. The CDR3 is 14 residues long. The CDR3 reads CASSLDGVSDTQYF. As DNA, the CDR3 is TGCGCCAGCAGCTTAGATGGGGTCTCAGATACGCAGTATTTT.

The chain carries TRBV11-2 and TRBJ1-1; no clear D gene. Germline CDR1 SGHAT, CDR2 FQNNGV. The CDR3 is made up of 13 amino acids. V was pared by 0 bases and J by 4 bases, with 6 bases between. CDR3 bases: TGTGCCAGCAGCTTAGAGGGTAGCACTGAAGCTTTCTTT. Translated: CASSLEGSTEAFF.

The chain links TRBV11-2 to TRBJ1-1, with TRBD1 identical over 8 bases. The CDR3 sequence is 13 residues long. Germline V gene sequence: CDR1 SGHAT, CDR2 FQNNGV. Trimming cost V 5 bases and J 4 bases; bases outside gene matches: 3. For the CDR3, the DNA is TGTGCCAGCAGCCCGGACAGGGCCACTGAAGCTTTCTTT. Its translation: CASSPDRATEAFF.

The chain couples TRBV9 to TRBJ2-1; D ambiguous. CDR3 size: 14 residues. Germline lookup yields CDR1 SGDLS and CDR2 YYNGEE. The ends were cut back, 0 bases at V and 3 bases at J, with 7 bases in the middle. CDR3 region: CASSVEAGYNEQFF. Here the CDR3 DNA reads TGTGCCAGCAGCGTAGAGGCAGGCTACAATGAGCAGTTCTTC. The whole variable domain, remainder taken from reference TRBV9 and TRBJ2-1, is DSGVTQTPKHLITATGQRVTLRCSPRSGDLSVYWYQQSLDQGLQFLIQYYNGEERAKGNILERFSAQQFPDLHSELNLSSLELGDSALYFCASSVEAGYNEQFFGPGTRLTVL.